One T cell receptor beta chain is described in this entry. This sample is drawn from a study of patients and donors after allogeneic stem cell transplantation. V gave up 1 base and J gave up 3 bases, with 10 bases separating them. This CDR3 is 13 amino acids long. Germline V CDR1 and CDR2: DFQATT, SNEGSKA (reference sequence). Via MiXCR, TCRdb re-called the RT-PCR reads, giving one row per CDR3 protein. The sample lists 900,000 to 1,000,000 distinct CDR3 sequences, roughly 18% occurring once. The TCR originated in a human donor who was either an allogeneic HSCT recipient or a stem cell or donor lymphocyte infusion donor (not recorded which). It is not recorded whose cells these are; they may come from a transplant donor. The specimen was blood, either unsorted or a sorted T cell fraction (not recorded which). The J gene is TRBJ2-7, the V gene TRBV20-1; a possible D gene is TRBD2 (5 bases). DNA for the CDR3: TGCAGTGCTAGAGTTCCGGGAAACTACGAGCAGTACTTC. This codes for CSARVPGNYEQYF.